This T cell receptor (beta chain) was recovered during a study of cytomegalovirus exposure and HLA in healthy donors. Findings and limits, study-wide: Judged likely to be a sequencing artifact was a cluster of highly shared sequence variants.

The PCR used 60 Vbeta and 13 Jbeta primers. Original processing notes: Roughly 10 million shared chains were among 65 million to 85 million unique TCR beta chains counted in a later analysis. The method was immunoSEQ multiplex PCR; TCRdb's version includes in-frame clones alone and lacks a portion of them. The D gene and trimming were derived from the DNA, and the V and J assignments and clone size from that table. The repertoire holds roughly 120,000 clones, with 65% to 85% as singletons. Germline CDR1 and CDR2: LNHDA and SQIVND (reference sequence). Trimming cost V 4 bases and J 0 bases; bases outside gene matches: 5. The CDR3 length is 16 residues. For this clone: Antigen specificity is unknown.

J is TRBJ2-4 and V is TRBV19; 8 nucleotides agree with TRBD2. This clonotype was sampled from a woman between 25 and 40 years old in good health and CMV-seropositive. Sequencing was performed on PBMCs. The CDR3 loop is CASSKRGSLAKNIQYF. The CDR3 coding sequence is TGTGCCAGTAGTAAGCGGGGGTCTTTAGCCAAAAACATTCAGTACTTC.